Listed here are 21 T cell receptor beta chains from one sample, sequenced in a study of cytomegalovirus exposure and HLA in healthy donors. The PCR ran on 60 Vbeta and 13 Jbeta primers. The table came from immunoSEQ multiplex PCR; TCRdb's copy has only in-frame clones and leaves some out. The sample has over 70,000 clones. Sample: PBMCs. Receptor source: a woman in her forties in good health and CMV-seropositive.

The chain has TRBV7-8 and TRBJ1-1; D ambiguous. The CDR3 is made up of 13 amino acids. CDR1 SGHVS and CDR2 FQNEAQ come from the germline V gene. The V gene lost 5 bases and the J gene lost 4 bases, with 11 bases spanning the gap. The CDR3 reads CASSDIFRTEAFF. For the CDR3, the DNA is TGTGCCAGCAGCGACATTTTCCGCACTGAAGCTTTCTTT.

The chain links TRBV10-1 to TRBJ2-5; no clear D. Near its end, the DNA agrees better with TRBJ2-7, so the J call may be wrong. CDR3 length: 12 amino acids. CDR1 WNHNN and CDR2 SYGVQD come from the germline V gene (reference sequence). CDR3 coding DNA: TGCGCCAGCAGTGAGGCCCCCTACGAGCAGTACTTC. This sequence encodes CASSEAPYEQYF.

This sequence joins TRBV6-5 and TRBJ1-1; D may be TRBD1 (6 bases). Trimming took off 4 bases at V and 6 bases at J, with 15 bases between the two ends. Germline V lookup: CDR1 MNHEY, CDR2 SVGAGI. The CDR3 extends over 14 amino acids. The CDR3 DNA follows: TGTGCCAGCAGTTTTGAACAGGGTGAGTCTGAAGCTTTCTTT. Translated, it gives CASSFEQGESEAFF.

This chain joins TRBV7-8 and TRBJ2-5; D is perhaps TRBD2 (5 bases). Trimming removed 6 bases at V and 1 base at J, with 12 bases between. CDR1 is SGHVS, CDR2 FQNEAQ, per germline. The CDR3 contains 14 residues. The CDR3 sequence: CASSRAESQETQYF. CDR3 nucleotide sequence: TGTGCCAGCAGTAGAGCGGAATCCCAAGAGACCCAGTACTTC.

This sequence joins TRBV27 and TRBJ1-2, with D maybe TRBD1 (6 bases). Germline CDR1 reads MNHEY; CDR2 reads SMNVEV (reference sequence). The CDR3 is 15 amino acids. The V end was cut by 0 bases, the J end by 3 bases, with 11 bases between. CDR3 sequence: CASSLSPGGDYGYTF. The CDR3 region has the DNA TGTGCCAGCAGTTTATCTCCTGGGGGCGACTATGGCTACACCTTC.

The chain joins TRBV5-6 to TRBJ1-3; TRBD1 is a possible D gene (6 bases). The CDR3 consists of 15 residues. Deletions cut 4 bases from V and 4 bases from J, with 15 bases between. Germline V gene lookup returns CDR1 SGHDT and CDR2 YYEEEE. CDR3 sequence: CASSRTGSKGNTIYF. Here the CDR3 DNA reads TGTGCCAGCAGCAGAACAGGGTCAAAAGGAAACACCATATATTTT.

The CDR3 protein is CASAPQGAYEQYF. DNA for the CDR3: TGTGCTAGTGCCCCACAGGGAGCCTACGAGCAGTACTTC. This chain links TRBV12-5 with TRBJ2-7, with TRBD1 as a possible D gene (6 bases). CDR1 and CDR2 (germline): LGHNT, FRNRAP. Trimming removed 7 bases from V and 2 bases from J, with 12 bases in between. This CDR3 has 13 amino acids.

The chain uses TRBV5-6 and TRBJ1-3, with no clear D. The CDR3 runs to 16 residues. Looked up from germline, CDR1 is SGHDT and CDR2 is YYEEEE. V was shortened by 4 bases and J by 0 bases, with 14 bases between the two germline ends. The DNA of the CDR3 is TGTGCCAGCAGCCGAGGAGGACGGCGCTCTGGAAACACCATATATTTT. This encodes CASSRGGRRSGNTIYF.

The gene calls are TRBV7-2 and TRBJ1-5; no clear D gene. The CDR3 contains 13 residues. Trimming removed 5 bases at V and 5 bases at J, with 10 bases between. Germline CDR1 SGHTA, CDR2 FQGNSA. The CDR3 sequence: CASSAQWDQPQHF. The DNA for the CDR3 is TGTGCCAGCAGCGCACAGTGGGATCAGCCCCAGCATTTT.

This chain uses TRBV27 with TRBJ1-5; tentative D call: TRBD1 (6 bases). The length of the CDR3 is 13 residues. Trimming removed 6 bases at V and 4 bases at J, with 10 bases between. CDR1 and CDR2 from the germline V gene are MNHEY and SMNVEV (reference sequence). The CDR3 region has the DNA TGTGCCAGCAGGACAGGCAGTAATCAGCCCCAGCATTTT. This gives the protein CASRTGSNQPQHF.

This chain's CDR3 is CASSQAGGPTGELFF. CDR3 DNA sequence: TGTGCCAGTAGTCAAGCGGGGGGGCCTACCGGGGAGCTGTTTTTT. V gene TRBV19 combines with J gene TRBJ2-2; 10 nucleotides line up with TRBD2. Germline trimming cut 5 bases from V and 5 bases from J; bases unmatched to any gene: 5. Germline V CDR1 and CDR2: LNHDA, SQIVND (reference sequence). The CDR3 extends over 15 amino acids.

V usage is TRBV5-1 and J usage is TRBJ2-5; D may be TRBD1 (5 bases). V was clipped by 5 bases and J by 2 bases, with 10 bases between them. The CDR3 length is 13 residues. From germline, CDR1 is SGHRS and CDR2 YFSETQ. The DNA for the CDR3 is TGCGCCAGCAGGACAGACGTTCAAGAGACCCAGTACTTC. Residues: CASRTDVQETQYF.

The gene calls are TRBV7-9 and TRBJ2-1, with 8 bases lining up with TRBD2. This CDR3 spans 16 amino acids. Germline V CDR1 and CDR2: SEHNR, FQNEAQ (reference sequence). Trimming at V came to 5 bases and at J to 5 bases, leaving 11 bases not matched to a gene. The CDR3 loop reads CASSREAGVINNEQFF. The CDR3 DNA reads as TGTGCCAGCAGCCGGGAAGCGGGGGTTATCAACAATGAGCAGTTCTTC. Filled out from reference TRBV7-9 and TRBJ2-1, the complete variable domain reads DTGVSQNPRHKITKRGQNVTFRCDPISEHNRLYWYRQTLGQGPEFLTYFQNEAQLEKSRLLSDRFSAERPKGSFSTLEIQRTEQGDSAMYLCASSREAGVINNEQFFGPGTRLTVL.

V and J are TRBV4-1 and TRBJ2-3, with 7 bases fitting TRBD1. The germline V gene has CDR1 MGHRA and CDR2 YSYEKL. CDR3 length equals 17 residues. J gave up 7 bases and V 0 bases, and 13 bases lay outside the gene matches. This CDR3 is CASSQEVKQGRGYTQYF. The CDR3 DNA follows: TGCGCCAGCAGCCAAGAAGTGAAACAGGGGAGAGGTTATACGCAGTATTTT.

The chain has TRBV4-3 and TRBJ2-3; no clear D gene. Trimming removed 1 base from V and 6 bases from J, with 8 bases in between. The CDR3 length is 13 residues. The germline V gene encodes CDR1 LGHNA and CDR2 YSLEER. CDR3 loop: CASSQVLADTQYF. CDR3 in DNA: TGCGCCAGCAGCCAAGTCCTTGCGGATACGCAGTATTTT.

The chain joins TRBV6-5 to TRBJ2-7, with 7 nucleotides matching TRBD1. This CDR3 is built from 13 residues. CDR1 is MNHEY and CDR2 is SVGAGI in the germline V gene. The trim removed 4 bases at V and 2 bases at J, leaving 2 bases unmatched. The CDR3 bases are TGTGCCAGCAGTTTCGGGACAGCCTACGAGCAGTACTTC. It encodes CASSFGTAYEQYF.

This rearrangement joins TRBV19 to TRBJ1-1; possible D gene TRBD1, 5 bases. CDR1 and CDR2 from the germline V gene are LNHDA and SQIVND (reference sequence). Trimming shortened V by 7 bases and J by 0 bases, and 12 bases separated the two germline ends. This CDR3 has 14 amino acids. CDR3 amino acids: CASTQQAMNTEAFF. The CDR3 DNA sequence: TGTGCCAGTACCCAACAGGCAATGAACACTGAAGCTTTCTTT.

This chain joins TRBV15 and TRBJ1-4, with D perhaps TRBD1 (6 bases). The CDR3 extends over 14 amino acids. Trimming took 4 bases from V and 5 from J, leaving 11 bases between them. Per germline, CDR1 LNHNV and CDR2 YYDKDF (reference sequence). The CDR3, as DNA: TGTGCCACCAGCATCGGGGGGCTAAATGAAAAACTGTTTTTT. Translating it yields CATSIGGLNEKLFF.

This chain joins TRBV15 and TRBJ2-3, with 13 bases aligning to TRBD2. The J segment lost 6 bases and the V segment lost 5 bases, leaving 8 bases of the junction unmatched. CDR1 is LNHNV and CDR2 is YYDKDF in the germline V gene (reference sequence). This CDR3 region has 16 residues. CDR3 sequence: CATSLWTSGRRDTQYF. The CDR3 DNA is TGTGCCACCAGCCTATGGACTAGCGGGAGACGGGATACGCAGTATTTT.

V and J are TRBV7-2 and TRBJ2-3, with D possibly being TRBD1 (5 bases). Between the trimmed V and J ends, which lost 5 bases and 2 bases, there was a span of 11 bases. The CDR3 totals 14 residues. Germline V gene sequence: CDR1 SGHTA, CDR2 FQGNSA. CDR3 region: CASSLRQFTDTQYF. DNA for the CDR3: TGTGCCAGCAGCCTAAGACAGTTCACAGATACGCAGTATTTT.

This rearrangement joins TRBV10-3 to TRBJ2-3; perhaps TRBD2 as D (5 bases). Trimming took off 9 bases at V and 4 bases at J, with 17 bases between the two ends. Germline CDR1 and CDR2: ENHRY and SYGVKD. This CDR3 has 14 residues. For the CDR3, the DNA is TGTGCCATTTCTTCAGGAGGAACGGCAGATACGCAGTATTTT. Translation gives CAISSGGTADTQYF.